Sequencing of this T cell receptor (beta chain) was carried out in a study of blood T cell repertoires in COVID-19. Overall study: Italy, Spain and the United States were the sources of the convalescent and acute COVID-19 samples. Sources were T cells, B-cell-depleted T cells, or PBMCs; the material itself was cDNA or gDNA.

Germline CDR1 SGHTA, CDR2 FQGNSA. This CDR3 has 12 amino acids. The V end lost 1 base, the J end lost 9 bases, and 8 bases lay between the germline ends. Authors' data handling: Nucleated cell number was recorded as an estimate derived from reference gene primer amplification. Data came from immunoSEQ multiplex PCR; TCRdb stores just in-frame clones and leaves some out. V and J calls and clone size are copied from that table; D and trimming were computed from the DNA. The repertoire holds over 120,000 clones, with approximately 84% as singletons. Sequencing was carried out using peripheral blood. This chain joins TRBV7-2 and TRBJ2-3, with D unclear. The receptor's source is a human donor in a cohort sampled during active COVID-19. The CDR3 spells CASSLDRQTQYF. In DNA form, the CDR3 reads TGTGCCAGCAGCTTAGATCGACAAACGCAGTATTTT.